A selection of T cell receptor beta chains follows, all from one sample in a study of siplizumab effects on memory and regulatory T cells. TCRdb's copy holds only in-frame clones and misses some; the assay was immunoSEQ multiplex PCR. The sample records about 13,000 clones, roughly 40% being singletons. These receptors have no identified antigens. Sample: CFSE-low (dividing) CD8+ T cells sorted from an allogeneic mixed lymphocyte reaction. These receptor sequences come from a human donor in good health; the cells came from an allogeneic mixed lymphocyte reaction. Each CDR3 is given with its conserved first and last residue. D genes are given only for firm matches. Clone size is given for some rows only: seen once, a few or many times, or a class if the clone is expanded.

cdr3_length clone_size j_call v_call d_call cdr3_aa cdr3_nt
18 . TRBJ2-2 TRBV4-2 TRBD2 CASSQRNGLAGNTGELFF TGTGCCAGCAGCCAAAGAAATGGACTAGCGGGAAACACCGGGGAGCTGTTTTTT
17 . TRBJ2-5 TRBV7-2 . CASSLVTGTLAWETQYF TGTGCCAGCAGCTTAGTGACGGGGACTCTAGCGTGGGAGACCCAGTACTTC
13 . TRBJ2-1 TRBV6-5 . CASRDQFGGEQFF TGTGCCAGCAGGGACCAATTTGGGGGTGAGCAGTTCTTC
15 . TRBJ2-5 TRBV7-2 TRBD1 CASNPGTGPGETQYF TGTGCCAGCAACCCCGGGACAGGGCCCGGAGAGACCCAGTACTTC
14 . TRBJ2-7 TRBV4-3 TRBD1 CASSQGQGAYEQYF TGCGCCAGCAGCCAAGGACAGGGGGCCTACGAGCAGTACTTC
16 . TRBJ2-7 TRBV5-6 . CASSLFIGLTAYEQYF TGTGCCAGCAGCTTGTTCATCGGTTTGACGGCCTACGAGCAGTACTTC
16 . TRBJ1-2 TRBV15 . CATSKDLTGGWVGYTF TGTGCCACCAGCAAAGACTTGACAGGCGGTTGGGTTGGCTACACCTTC
16 medium-sized TRBJ1-3 TRBV7-8 . CASSPWGQGSGNTIYF TGTGCCAGCAGCCCTTGGGGGCAGGGTTCTGGAAACACCATATATTTT
16 medium-sized TRBJ1-2 TRBV7-6 . CASSLLIGDLIKGYTF TGTGCCAGCAGCTTATTGATAGGGGACCTGATAAAAGGCTACACCTTC
15 . TRBJ2-3 TRBV5-1 . CASSLGQTSTDTQYF TGCGCCAGCAGCTTGGGACAGACTAGCACAGATACGCAGTATTTT
15 medium-sized TRBJ2-7 TRBV9 . CASSLSGASSYEQYF TGTGCCAGCAGCCTTAGCGGAGCAAGCTCCTACGAGCAGTACTTC
17 . TRBJ2-6 TRBV10-3 TRBD1 CASNTGTGGVGANVLTF TGTGCCTCAAACACAGGGACAGGGGGTGTTGGGGCCAACGTCCTGACTTTC
14 medium-sized TRBJ1-5 TRBV9 . CASSGGANNQPQHF TGTGCCAGCAGCGGAGGGGCCAATAATCAGCCCCAGCATTTT
16 . TRBJ2-1 TRBV11-2 TRBD2 CASSSRLAGGPHEQFF TGTGCCAGCAGCTCAAGACTAGCGGGGGGGCCCCATGAGCAGTTCTTC
13 medium-sized TRBJ1-2 TRBV6-1 TRBD1 CASSDWTGNGYTF TGTGCCAGCAGTGACTGGACAGGGAATGGCTACACCTTC
13 . TRBJ2-7 TRBV27 TRBD2 CASSSGGPYEQYF TGTGCCAGCAGTTCGGGGGGGCCCTACGAGCAGTACTTC
12 . TRBJ2-2 TRBV6-5 . CASSLFTGELFF TGTGCCAGCAGCCTTTTCACCGGGGAGCTGTTTTTT
12 few TRBJ1-2 TRBV5-6 TRBD1 CASFTGGLGYTF TGTGCCAGCTTTACAGGGGGCCTTGGCTACACCTTC
13 . TRBJ2-1 TRBV9 . CASSVGLSNEQFF TGTGCCAGCAGCGTAGGTCTGAGCAATGAGCAGTTCTTC
15 . TRBJ2-7 TRBV4-1 . CASSQGSGEPYEQYF TGCGCCAGCAGCCAAGGGTCAGGGGAGCCCTACGAGCAGTACTTC
13 few TRBJ2-7 TRBV5-5 . CASSPGGTYEQYF TGTGCCAGCAGCCCCGGGGGAACCTACGAGCAGTACTTC
16 . TRBJ1-2 TRBV5-1 . CASSPPAVGFRNGYTF TGCGCCAGCAGCCCACCAGCCGTGGGGTTCCGAAATGGCTACACCTTC
12 . TRBJ2-7 TRBV30 . CAWNQGTGEQYF TGTGCCTGGAACCAGGGCACGGGAGAGCAGTACTTC
14 . TRBJ1-2 TRBV11-3 . CASSHQGSDYGYTF TGTGCCAGCAGCCATCAGGGCAGTGACTATGGCTACACCTTC
15 few TRBJ2-3 TRBV5-1 TRBD2 CASNRRAGSTDTQYF TGCGCCAGCAACCGACGAGCGGGGTCCACAGATACGCAGTATTTT
14 few TRBJ2-1 TRBV27 . CASSFAISYNEQFF TGTGCCAGCAGTTTCGCTATCTCCTACAATGAGCAGTTCTTC
15 . TRBJ2-1 TRBV6-9 . CASSYRWGSYNEQFF TGTGCCAGCAGTTATCGATGGGGATCCTACAATGAGCAGTTCTTC
13 . TRBJ2-3 TRBV6-1 . CASSTGRGNTQYF TGTGCCAGCAGTACCGGCCGGGGAAATACGCAGTATTTT
11 . TRBJ2-1 TRBV6-5 . CASSGGNEQFF TGTGCCAGCAGTGGCGGGAATGAGCAGTTCTTC
13 . TRBJ1-2 TRBV13 . CASSPDSNYGYTF TGTGCCAGCAGTCCAGACAGTAACTATGGCTACACCTTC
17 few TRBJ2-6 TRBV23-1 . CASSQLNSGGRANVLTF TGCGCCAGCAGTCAATTAAATTCCGGGGGTAGGGCCAACGTCCTGACTTTC
15 . TRBJ2-3 TRBV5-1 . CASSPTIPIRDTQYF TGCGCCAGCAGTCCGACTATACCAATAAGAGATACGCAGTATTTT
14 . TRBJ2-7 TRBV7-2 TRBD2 CASSSPGLAFEQYF TGTGCCAGCAGCTCACCGGGACTAGCATTCGAGCAGTACTTC